A single sample gave rise to the 13 T cell receptor beta chains below, sequenced in a study of T cell responses to AZD1222 COVID-19 vaccine. Sequencing used immunoSEQ multiplex PCR; TCRdb keeps in-frame clones, though not all of them. The table records over 120,000 clones, roughly 90% of them present only once. The source material was peripheral blood, sampled 28 days after the second AZD1222 dose. The source is an adult who received the AZD1222 COVID-19 vaccine.

Details on this clone: The same CDR3 is also encoded by other DNA sequences in this sample. The CDR3 here is CASSQDRTVNTEAFF. CDR3 nucleotide sequence: TGCGCCAGCAGCCAAGACCGGACAGTGAACACTGAAGCTTTCTTT. The chain has TRBV4-3 and TRBJ1-1; D perhaps matches TRBD1 (6 bases). Germline lookup yields CDR1 LGHNA and CDR2 YSLEER. The CDR3 length is 15 residues. V dropped 0 bases and J dropped 0 bases, with 8 bases sitting between them.

The rearrangement joins TRBV28 to TRBJ1-2; 7 nucleotides match TRBD1. This CDR3 comprises 13 residues. Germline V gives CDR1 MDHEN, CDR2 SYDVKM. The J segment lost 5 bases and the V segment lost 6 bases, leaving 6 bases of the junction unmatched. The CDR3 sequence is CASSRDRAYGYTF. In DNA form, the CDR3 reads TGTGCCAGCAGCCGAGACAGGGCTTATGGCTACACCTTC.

This clone is a singleton in its sample. The chain links TRBV11-2 to TRBJ2-7, with TRBD2 identical over 8 bases. CDR3 size: 13 residues. The V and J ends lost 7 bases and 0 bases, in that order; junction bases with no gene match: 2. CDR1 and CDR2 from the germline V gene are SGHAT and FQNNGV. CDR3 sequence reads: CASTGRDSYEQYF. DNA for the CDR3: TGTGCCAGCACCGGGAGGGACTCCTACGAGCAGTACTTC. Full variable domain (outside the CDR3, taken from reference TRBV11-2 and TRBJ2-7): EAGVAQSPRYKIIEKRQSVAFWCNPISGHATLYWYQQILGQGPKLLIQFQNNGVVDDSQLPKDRFSAERLKGVDSTLKIQPAKLEDSAVYLCASTGRDSYEQYFGPGTRLTVT.

The genes are TRBV5-4 and TRBJ1-5; 7 bases are shared with TRBD1. The germline V gene encodes CDR1 SGHNT and CDR2 YYREEE (reference sequence). V was clipped by 5 bases and J by 5 bases; unmatched bases: 10. The CDR3 contains 15 residues. CDR3 sequence: CASRLQGFNDQPQHF. CDR3 nucleotides: TGTGCCAGCAGACTACAGGGGTTCAACGATCAGCCCCAGCATTTT.

The chain joins TRBV19 to TRBJ1-4; D not resolved. Between the trimmed V and J ends, which lost 6 bases and 1 base, there was a span of 9 bases. Germline V gene data show CDR1 as LNHDA and CDR2 as SQIVND (reference sequence). CDR3 length: 14 amino acids. The CDR3: CASRKTRTNEKLFF. The CDR3 DNA reads as TGTGCCAGTAGAAAAACCCGAACTAATGAAAAACTGTTTTTT.

The CDR3 DNA follows: TGTGCCATCAGGACAGGGAACTATGGCTACACCTTC. This codes for CAIRTGNYGYTF. J is TRBJ1-2 and V is TRBV10-3, with 7 bases that match TRBD1. CDR3 length: 12 residues. Unmatched junction bases numbered 0, after V lost 6 bases and J lost 2 bases. Germline CDR1 and CDR2: ENHRY and SYGVKD.

This clone appeared a few times. V gene TRBV28 combines with J gene TRBJ2-1; D ambiguous. V was cut by 3 bases and J by 0 bases, with 9 bases left in between. The CDR3 extends over 15 amino acids. Germline CDR1 reads MDHEN; CDR2 reads SYDVKM. The CDR3 loop is CASSLAGSSYNEQFF. The CDR3 nucleotides read TGTGCCAGCAGTTTGGCCGGCAGCTCCTACAATGAGCAGTTCTTC. Supplemented by reference TRBV28 and TRBJ2-1, the full variable domain reads DVKVTQSSRYLVKRTGEKVFLECVQDMDHENMFWYRQDPGLGLRLIYFSYDVKMKEKGDIPEGYSVSREKKERFSLILESASTNQTSMYLCASSLAGSSYNEQFFGPGTRLTVL.

V and J are TRBV29-1 and TRBJ1-4; 8 positions match TRBD1. V shed 6 bases, J shed 5 bases, and the junction held 8 bases outside the gene matches. The germline gives CDR1 SQVTM, CDR2 ANQGSEA. The CDR3 contains 14 residues. CDR3 loop: CSVGQAKWNEKLFF. The CDR3 DNA follows: TGCAGCGTGGGACAGGCGAAGTGGAATGAAAAACTGTTTTTT.

The V gene is TRBV7-2, the J gene TRBJ1-5; 7 bases line up with TRBD1. The length of the CDR3 is 14 residues. The germline CDR1 and CDR2 sequences are SGHTA and FQGNSA. V dropped 1 base and J dropped 5; count of bases not matched to a gene: 2. CDR3: CASSLVTGDQPQHF. CDR3 in DNA: TGTGCCAGCAGCTTAGTTACAGGGGATCAGCCCCAGCATTTT.

This clone was seen just once. The chain employs TRBV3-1 (or the pseudogene TRBV3-2) and TRBJ1-2, with D possibly TRBD1 on 6 matching bases. This CDR3 region has 13 residues. The V gene lost 5 bases and the J gene lost 4 bases, with 11 bases spanning the gap. Germline assignment: CDR1 LGHDT and CDR2 YNNKEL (reference sequence). The CDR3 DNA sequence: TGTGCCAGCAGCTCGAACAGGGTCTATGGCTACACCTTC. Translation: CASSSNRVYGYTF.

This clone was detected once. The chain is built from TRBV5-8 and TRBJ1-2; TRBD1 matches at 9 bases. V lost 1 base to trimming and J lost 11 bases; unmatched junction nucleotides: 9. Germline CDR1 and CDR2: SGHTS and YDEGEE. CDR3 size: 14 residues. The CDR3 spells CASSLSDRGYRYTF. In nucleotides, the CDR3 is TGTGCCAGCAGCTTGAGCGACAGGGGGTACCGGTACACCTTC.

CDR3 bases: TGTGCAGCCCAGCGGGAGGGCCCCTACAATGAGCAGTTCTTC. Protein product: CAAQREGPYNEQFF. The J gene is TRBJ2-1, the V gene TRBV6-5; 10 bases match TRBD2. This CDR3 is built from 14 residues. CDR1 MNHEY and CDR2 SVGAGI come from the germline V gene.

Points on this clone: This sample includes further DNA sequences coding for the same CDR3. This sequence joins TRBV2 and TRBJ2-5, with D possibly TRBD2 on 5 matching bases. The CDR3 runs to 11 residues. The germline CDR1 and CDR2 sequences are SNHLY and FYNNEI. Trimming stripped 4 bases from V and 5 bases from J, with 5 bases between. The CDR3 coding sequence is TGTGCCAGCAGTGGGGAGGAGACCCAGTACTTC. Encoded protein: CASSGEETQYF.